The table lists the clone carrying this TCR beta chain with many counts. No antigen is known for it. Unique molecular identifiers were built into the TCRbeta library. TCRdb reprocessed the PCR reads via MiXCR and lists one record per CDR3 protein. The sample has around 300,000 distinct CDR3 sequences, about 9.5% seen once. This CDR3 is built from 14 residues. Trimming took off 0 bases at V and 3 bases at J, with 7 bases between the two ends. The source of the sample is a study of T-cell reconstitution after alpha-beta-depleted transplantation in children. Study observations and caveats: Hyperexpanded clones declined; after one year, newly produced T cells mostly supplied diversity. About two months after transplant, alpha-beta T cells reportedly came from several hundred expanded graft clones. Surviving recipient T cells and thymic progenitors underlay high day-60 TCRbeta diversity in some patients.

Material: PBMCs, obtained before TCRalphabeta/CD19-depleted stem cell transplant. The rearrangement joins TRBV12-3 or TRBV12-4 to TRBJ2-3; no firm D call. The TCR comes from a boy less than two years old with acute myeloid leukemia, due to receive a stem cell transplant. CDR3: CASSLALPTDTQYF. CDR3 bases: TGTGCCAGCAGTTTAGCTCTGCCGACAGATACGCAGTATTTT.